This TCR beta chain was identified during a study of blood T cell repertoires in COVID-19. The overall study: COVID-19 samples from acute and convalescent phases originated in the United States, Italy and Spain. Sources were T cells, B-cell-depleted T cells, or PBMCs; the material itself was cDNA or gDNA.

The germline V gene has CDR1 KGHSH and CDR2 LQKENI. The CDR3 spans 13 residues. Trimming stripped 2 bases from V and 7 bases from J, with 8 bases between. Per the authors' pipeline: Estimates of nucleated cell counts were drawn from the amplification of reference gene primers. The protocol was immunoSEQ multiplex PCR, while the TCRdb copy is restricted to in-frame clones and leaves out a portion. The V and J calls and the clone size are those of that table, but D and trimming were determined from the DNA. The data show more than 200,000 clones, around four fifths seen once. The chain employs TRBV18 and TRBJ1-4, with D perhaps TRBD1 (5 bases). The sample consisted of peripheral blood. The clonotype comes from a woman between 40 and 50 years old with active or convalescent COVID-19. CDR3 sequence: CASSPGGGEKLFF. CDR3 DNA: TGTGCCAGCTCACCAGGGGGAGGTGAAAAACTGTTTTTT.